The rows below give T cell receptor beta chains drawn from one sample of a study of blood T cell repertoires in COVID-19. The method was immunoSEQ multiplex PCR; TCRdb's version includes in-frame clones alone and lacks a portion of them. The data contain about 98,000 clones, around 90% of them singletons. Sequenced: peripheral blood. Source of these receptors: a man aged 50 or older with active COVID-19. Each CDR3 is given with its conserved first and last residue. Fields, in order: clone size, J gene, D gene, V gene, CDR3 DNA, CDR3 protein. The D gene is left open where the match is weak. Clone size is stated in some rows and not others, as once, few, many or a class when expanded.

NA	TRBJ2-5	NA	TRBV30	TGTGCCTGGAGTGGTTACTTTCAAGAGACCCAGTACTTC	CAWSGYFQETQYF
NA	TRBJ1-2	NA	TRBV20-1	TGCAGTATACAGGCCCACTATGGCTACACCTTC	CSIQAHYGYTF
NA	TRBJ1-6	NA	TRBV4-1	TGCGCCAGCAGGGCCGCGGACTCTGCACCCCTCCACTTT	CASRAADSAPLHF
NA	TRBJ2-1	NA	TRBV7-6	TGTGCCAGCAGCTTGGGGTACAGGATAGGGGATGAGCAGTTCTTC	CASSLGYRIGDEQFF
NA	TRBJ2-5	NA	TRBV19	TGTGCCAGTAGTTCCTCGTTAGGGGGTGTAACAGAGACCCAGTACTTC	CASSSSLGGVTETQYF
NA	TRBJ2-7	NA	TRBV12-5	TGTGCTAGTGGTACCTCCGGTAGGGGGAAGTACGAGCAGTACTTC	CASGTSGRGKYEQYF
NA	TRBJ2-2	NA	TRBV6-5	TGTGCCAGCAGTTACAATTGGGGACAGAACACCGGGGAGCTGTTTTTT	CASSYNWGQNTGELFF
NA	TRBJ2-1	TRBD1	TRBV3-1/TRBV3-2	TGTGCCAGCAGCCAATACCGAGGACAGGGGAATGAGCAGTTCTTC	CASSQYRGQGNEQFF
NA	TRBJ1-3	NA	TRBV5-1	TGCGCCAGCAGCCCGTATGACAGTTCCTCTGGAAACACCATATATTTT	CASSPYDSSSGNTIYF
NA	TRBJ2-2	NA	TRBV5-1	TGCGCCAGCAGCTTGGGAACAGTACAAACGAACACCGGGGAGCTGTTTTTT	CASSLGTVQTNTGELFF
many	TRBJ1-6	TRBD1	TRBV6-5	TGTGCCACCAACCGAGGGGAACAGGGGTCTTCACCCCTCCACTTT	CATNRGEQGSSPLHF
NA	TRBJ2-4	NA	TRBV6-2/TRBV6-3	TGTGCCAGCACCCCACGGAGGGGCGGGGACATTCAGTACTTC	CASTPRRGGDIQYF
NA	TRBJ2-5	TRBD2	TRBV7-3	TGTGCCAGCAGCTTAAGGGCTAGCGGGGACCAAGAGACCCAGTACTTC	CASSLRASGDQETQYF
NA	TRBJ2-3	NA	TRBV11-3	TGTGCCAGCAGCTCACCGAGGAGTGCAGATACGCAGTATTTT	CASSSPRSADTQYF
NA	TRBJ2-4	NA	TRBV20-1	TGCAGTGCTAGTAGCACAAACATTCAGTACTTC	CSASSTNIQYF
few	TRBJ1-6	TRBD1	TRBV9	TGTGCCAGCAGCTCACAGGGGAAGGGTAATTCACCCCTCCACTTT	CASSSQGKGNSPLHF
NA	TRBJ2-1	NA	TRBV5-1	TGCGCCAGCAGCTTTAACTCCCCGAGCTCCTACAATGAGCAGTTCTTC	CASSFNSPSSYNEQFF
NA	TRBJ2-7	NA	TRBV9	TGTGCCAGCACCGTCAGGGTCGAGCAGTACTTC	CASTVRVEQYF
NA	TRBJ2-1	NA	TRBV25-1	TGTGCCAGCAGTGAATATAACAGCCCAGACACCCACTACAATGAGCAGTTCTTC	CASSEYNSPDTHYNEQFF
NA	TRBJ1-5	NA	TRBV19	TGTGCCAGTAACCCGACAGGCTCCAGCCAGCCCCAGCATTTT	CASNPTGSSQPQHF
NA	TRBJ1-6	TRBD1	TRBV3-1/TRBV3-2	TGTGCCAGCAGACCCACCGGGACAGTCGGTTCACCCCTCCACTTT	CASRPTGTVGSPLHF
NA	TRBJ2-3	TRBD2	TRBV2	TGTGCCAGCAGTGAAGCAAGAGCGGGGGGCACAGATACGCAGTATTTT	CASSEARAGGTDTQYF
once	TRBJ2-2	NA	TRBV16	TGTGCCAGCAGCCAATCAAGGGACACTTTTCTATCCGGGGAGCTGTTTTTT	CASSQSRDTFLSGELFF
NA	TRBJ1-5	NA	TRBV3-1/TRBV3-2	TGTGCCAGCAGCCAAGATCAGGGTCAGCCCCAGCATTTT	CASSQDQGQPQHF
NA	TRBJ1-1	NA	TRBV19	TGTGCCACCAAATGGGGGGATCTCGGGACGAACACTGAAGCTTTCTTT	CATKWGDLGTNTEAFF
few	TRBJ1-6	NA	TRBV19	TGTGCCAGTAGCATCAATAGAATTAATTCACCCCTCCACTTT	CASSINRINSPLHF
NA	TRBJ1-5	NA	TRBV12-5	TGTGCTAGTGGGCACCTTACAGGGTCGAGCAATCAGCCCCAGCATTTT	CASGHLTGSSNQPQHF
NA	TRBJ1-2	TRBD1	TRBV5-4	TGTGCCAGCAGCTCACTCCAGGGGGGCGCTTTTAGGGGCTATGGCTACACCTTC	CASSSLQGGAFRGYGYTF
NA	TRBJ1-2	NA	TRBV5-6	TGTGCCAGCAGCTTGGAAGACAGCGTTTATGGCTACACCTTC	CASSLEDSVYGYTF
NA	TRBJ2-1	NA	TRBV10-3	TGTGCCATCAGTGGTTCGGGGAATGAGCAGTTCTTC	CAISGSGNEQFF
NA	TRBJ1-1	NA	TRBV10-3	TGTGCCATCAGCAGACAGGAAGAGAACACTGAAGCTTTCTTT	CAISRQEENTEAFF
NA	TRBJ2-3	TRBD2	TRBV7-6	TGTGCCAGCAGCTTGGAAGCGGGGGGCCACGGTACGCAGTATTTT	CASSLEAGGHGTQYF
NA	TRBJ1-6	NA	TRBV5-1	TGCGCCAGCAGCTTGGCTAACGACAGGCTAGGAAATTCACCCCTCCACTTT	CASSLANDRLGNSPLHF
NA	TRBJ1-2	TRBD1	TRBV24-1	TGTGCCACCAGTGATTTTCCCAACAGGGGCGCCGATGGCTACACCTTC	CATSDFPNRGADGYTF
NA	TRBJ2-5	TRBD2	TRBV6-2/TRBV6-3	TGTGCCAGCAGTACAAAGCGGGGGGGCACGGAGACCCAGTACTTC	CASSTKRGGTETQYF
NA	TRBJ2-1	NA	TRBV7-9	TGTGCCAGCAGCACCCACCCCCTCCAACTCGGTCGCGAGCAGTTCTTC	CASSTHPLQLGREQFF
NA	TRBJ1-1	NA	TRBV10-3	TGTGCCATCCAAACCTCCGACAGACGCAGGACTGAAGCTTTCTTT	CAIQTSDRRRTEAFF
NA	TRBJ2-5	NA	TRBV3-1/TRBV3-2	TGTGCCAGCAGCCCGGACAGTTTTGAGACCCAGTACTTC	CASSPDSFETQYF
NA	TRBJ2-5	TRBD2	TRBV7-2	TGTGCCAGCAGCTTAGAGGGAACGACTAGCGGGGGAGAGACCCAGTACTTC	CASSLEGTTSGGETQYF
once	TRBJ1-4	NA	TRBV19	TGTGCCAGTAGCCCCGGGTTGGAAAAACTGTTTTTT	CASSPGLEKLFF
NA	TRBJ2-4	NA	TRBV19	TGTGCCAGTAGTAGATATGACTTAGCCAAAAACATTCAGTACTTC	CASSRYDLAKNIQYF
few	TRBJ2-7	TRBD1	TRBV7-6	TGTGCCAGCAGCCCGGGACAGGGAGGCGAGCAGTACTTC	CASSPGQGGEQYF
once	TRBJ2-7	TRBD2	TRBV11-3	TGTGCCAGCAGCCTCCTAGCGGGGCGGGAGCAGTACTTC	CASSLLAGREQYF
NA	TRBJ1-2	NA	TRBV12-3/TRBV12-4	TGTGCCAGCAGTTTTGCAGATAACTATGGCTACACCTTC	CASSFADNYGYTF
NA	TRBJ2-7	NA	TRBV7-9	TGTGCCAGCAGCCCCTCCCTTGTGGACAGAAACTACGAGCAGTACTTC	CASSPSLVDRNYEQYF
NA	TRBJ2-7	NA	TRBV7-2	TGTGCCAGCAGCTTAGCCGCCGGGTCAGAGTACGAGCAGTACTTC	CASSLAAGSEYEQYF
NA	TRBJ2-5	NA	TRBV2	TGTGCCAGCAGGTCCGGGACTCGTAAAGAGACCCAGTACTTC	CASRSGTRKETQYF
NA	TRBJ2-3	TRBD2	TRBV14	TGTGCCAGCAGCCCGCTGACTAGCGGGGGCACAGATACGCAGTATTTT	CASSPLTSGGTDTQYF
NA	TRBJ2-5	TRBD1	TRBV6-6	TGTGCCAGCAGTTACGCGGACAGGGTAGGGCAAGAGACCCAGTACTTC	CASSYADRVGQETQYF
few	TRBJ1-5	NA	TRBV6-6	TGTGCCAGCAGCCAAAGCTCTGGGCGTCAGCCCCAGCATTTT	CASSQSSGRQPQHF
NA	TRBJ1-1	TRBD1	TRBV10-3	TGTGCCATCACCTTAGACAGGGGAACTGAAGCTTTCTTT	CAITLDRGTEAFF